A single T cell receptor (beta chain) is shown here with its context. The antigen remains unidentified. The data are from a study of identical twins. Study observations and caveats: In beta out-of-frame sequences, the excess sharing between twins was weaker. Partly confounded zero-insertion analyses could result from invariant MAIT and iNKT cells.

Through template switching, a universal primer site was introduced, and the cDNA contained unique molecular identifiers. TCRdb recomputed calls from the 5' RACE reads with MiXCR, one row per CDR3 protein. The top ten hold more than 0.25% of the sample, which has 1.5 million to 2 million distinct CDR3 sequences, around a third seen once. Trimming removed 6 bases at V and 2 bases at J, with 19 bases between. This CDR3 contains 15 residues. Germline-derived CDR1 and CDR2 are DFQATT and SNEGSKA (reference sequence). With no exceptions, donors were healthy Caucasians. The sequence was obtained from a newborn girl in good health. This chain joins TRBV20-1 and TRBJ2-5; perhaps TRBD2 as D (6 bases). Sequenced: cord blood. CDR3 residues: CSARRASGIQETQYF. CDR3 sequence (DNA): TGCAGTGCCCGGAGGGCCAGCGGAATTCAAGAGACCCAGTACTTC.